Each of the 18 T cell receptor beta chains below was sequenced from the same sample in a study of cytomegalovirus exposure and HLA in healthy donors. PCR amplification relied on 60 Vbeta primers (plus 13 Jbeta primers). Sequenced by immunoSEQ multiplex PCR; TCRdb stores in-frame clones only, minus some. In the table there are about 83,000 clones, 70% to 75% of which are singletons. Sequenced sample: PBMCs. Receptor source: a man between 60 and 75 years old in good health and CMV-seronegative.

In its sample, this clone was seen a few times. This chain connects TRBV29-1 to TRBJ2-1, with 10 bases aligning to TRBD2. CDR1 is SQVTM and CDR2 is ANQGSEA in the germline V gene. The CDR3 consists of 14 residues. V dropped 2 bases and J dropped 8; count of bases not matched to a gene: 6. CDR3 sequence (DNA): TGCAGCGTTGAAAAGGGACTAGCGATCGATGAGCAGTTCTTC. This encodes CSVEKGLAIDEQFF.

The chain employs TRBV9 and TRBJ1-1, with 10 bases that match TRBD1. The CDR3 runs 14 residues. Germline V gene sequence: CDR1 SGDLS, CDR2 YYNGEE. Losses at the gene ends were 4 bases for V and 5 bases for J; bases not matched to a gene: 5. The CDR3, as DNA: TGTGCCAGCAGCCCCCGGACAGGGGGAACTGAAGCTTTCTTT. Its protein is CASSPRTGGTEAFF.

This clone came up a few times. The chain combines TRBV7-3 with TRBJ2-2; 7 positions match TRBD1. V was pared by 1 base and J by 4 bases, with 6 bases of the junction left unmatched. The germline V gene has CDR1 SGHTA and CDR2 FQGTGA. The CDR3 is 16 residues long. The CDR3, as DNA: TGTGCCAGCAGCTTAAGAGAGGGGGCTGGCACCGGGGAGCTGTTTTTT. The encoded protein is CASSLREGAGTGELFF.

This sequence joins TRBV14 and TRBJ1-2, with TRBD1 matching 9 bases. Per germline, CDR1 SGHDN and CDR2 FVKESK. After removal of 0 bases from V and 4 bases from J, the junction contained 9 bases not matched to a gene. The CDR3 spans 17 residues. CDR3 amino acids: CASSQDDGTGIRYGYTF. CDR3 bases: TGTGCCAGCAGCCAAGATGACGGGACAGGGATCCGCTATGGCTACACCTTC.

The chain carries TRBV27 and TRBJ1-6; 8 nucleotides agree with TRBD1. Germline V CDR1 and CDR2: MNHEY, SMNVEV (reference sequence). CDR3 length equals 17 residues. V trimming: 0 bases; J trimming: 7 bases; junction bases outside the gene matches: 8. CDR3 residues: CASSLSPDRGPNSPLHF. Here the CDR3 DNA reads TGTGCCAGCAGTTTATCTCCAGACAGGGGACCGAATTCACCCCTCCACTTT.

This chain joins TRBV5-5 and TRBJ2-7; 11 bases align to TRBD2. CDR1 and CDR2 (germline): SGHKS, YYEKEE (reference sequence). V was clipped by 2 bases and J by 2 bases; unmatched bases: 0. This CDR3 region has 14 residues. CDR3 sequence reads: CASSFSGGAYEQYF. CDR3 nucleotide sequence: TGTGCCAGCAGCTTTAGCGGGGGGGCCTACGAGCAGTACTTC.

As to this clone: The germline gene is not matched at one end of the junction; a read error may be the cause. The rearrangement joins TRBV5-6 to TRBJ1-2; 10 nucleotides align to TRBD1. Per germline, CDR1 SGHDT and CDR2 YYEEEE. The CDR3 totals 14 residues. The CDR3 reads CASSWDRGHYSYTF. The CDR3 DNA follows: TGTGCCAGCAGCTGGGACAGGGGACACTATAGCTACACCTTC. Variable domain in full (rest from reference TRBV5-6 and TRBJ1-2): DAGVTQSPTHLIKTRGQQVTLRCSPKSGHDTVSWYQQALGQGPQFIFQYYEEEERQRGNFPDRFSGHQFPNYSSELNVNALLLGDSALYLCASSWDRGHYSYTFGSGTRLTVV.

The V and J genes are TRBV7-8 and TRBJ1-5, with D unclear. V lost 1 base and J 0 bases, leaving 7 bases between the germline ends. The CDR3 loop spans 15 amino acids. Germline loops: CDR1 SGHVS, CDR2 FQNEAQ. The DNA for the CDR3 is TGTGCCAGCAGCTTAGGCGGATATAGCAATCAGCCCCAGCATTTT. It codes for CASSLGGYSNQPQHF.

This clone has a handful of counts. This chain joins TRBV5-4 and TRBJ1-6; TRBD1 agrees at 10 bases. With V trimmed by 2 bases and J by 9 bases, 8 bases remained unmatched. Germline V gene sequence: CDR1 SGHNT, CDR2 YYREEE (reference sequence). This CDR3 has 16 amino acids. The CDR3 is CASSFGGQGVISPLHF. As DNA, the CDR3 is TGTGCCAGCAGCTTTGGAGGACAGGGGGTGATTTCACCCCTCCACTTT.

The CDR3 bases are TGTGCCAGTACTGGCTGGGGACTAGCGGGGGGACGGCAAGAGACCCAGTACTTC. Protein: CASTGWGLAGGRQETQYF. The chain employs TRBV19 and TRBJ2-5; TRBD2 agrees at 15 bases. CDR1 and CDR2 from the germline V gene are LNHDA and SQIVND (reference sequence). V shed 7 bases, J shed 2 bases, and the junction held 11 bases outside the gene matches. CDR3 size: 18 residues.

This clone was recorded only once. The V gene is TRBV9, the J gene TRBJ2-7; 8 bases are shared with TRBD2. Unmatched junction bases numbered 7, after V lost 4 bases and J lost 7 bases. The germline gives CDR1 SGDLS, CDR2 YYNGEE. The CDR3 has 13 residues. The CDR3, as DNA: TGTGCCAGCAGCCGGGGGGGGGTTGAGGAGCAGTACTTC. Amino acids: CASSRGGVEEQYF.

The genes are TRBV10-3 and TRBJ1-1, with 8 bases identical to TRBD1. The CDR3 is made up of 12 amino acids. Germline CDR1 ENHRY, CDR2 SYGVKD. The V gene end was trimmed by 6 bases and the J gene end by 6 bases; junction bases not matched to a gene: 3. The CDR3 sequence: CAISRQGSEAFF. CDR3 sequence (DNA): TGTGCCATCAGCCGACAGGGGTCTGAAGCTTTCTTT.

This clone was recorded once. This chain joins TRBV30 and TRBJ2-1; D uncertain. Trimming took 0 bases from V and 6 from J, leaving 9 bases between them. There are 13 residues in the CDR3. Germline V gene lookup returns CDR1 GTSNPN and CDR2 SVGIG (reference sequence). CDR3 in DNA: TGTGCCTGGAGTGTATACAGCCGCAATGAGCAGTTCTTC. Amino acid sequence: CAWSVYSRNEQFF.

The V gene is TRBV27, the J gene TRBJ2-2; tentatively, D is TRBD1 (5 bases). Germline assignment: CDR1 MNHEY and CDR2 SMNVEV (reference sequence). CDR3 size: 13 residues. The V end lost 6 bases, the J end lost 0 bases, and 5 bases lay between the germline ends. The CDR3 DNA reads as TGTGCCAGCAGGGACACGAACACCGGGGAGCTGTTTTTT. Translating it yields CASRDTNTGELFF.

The chain carries TRBV11-2 and TRBJ2-7; TRBD1 aligns across 8 bases. CDR1 SGHAT and CDR2 FQNNGV come from the germline V gene. With V trimmed by 5 bases and J by 5 bases, 2 bases remained unmatched. The CDR3 loop spans 12 amino acids. The CDR3 nucleotides read TGTGCCAGCAGCAGGACAGGGAACGAGCAGTACTTC. Protein: CASSRTGNEQYF.

This sequence joins TRBV30 and TRBJ2-5, with D hard to call. Germline CDR1 is GTSNPN and CDR2 is SVGIG (reference sequence). The CDR3 loop spans 14 amino acids. V lost 2 bases and J lost 5, with 15 bases in between. CDR3 loop: CAWSSDLRRETQYF. As DNA, the CDR3 is TGTGCCTGGAGTTCAGATCTTCGGCGGGAGACCCAGTACTTC.

This chain joins TRBV5-6 and TRBJ2-7; D not resolved. The V end lost 1 base, the J end lost 5 bases, and 13 bases lay between the germline ends. The CDR3 length is 14 residues. CDR1 SGHDT and CDR2 YYEEEE come from the germline V gene. Here the CDR3 reads CASSLMGRINEQYF. For the CDR3, the DNA is TGTGCCAGCAGCTTGATGGGCAGGATTAACGAGCAGTACTTC.

The chain couples TRBV15 to TRBJ2-7; the D gene is possibly TRBD1 (5 bases). V lost 0 bases and J 5 bases, leaving 11 bases between the germline ends. The CDR3 contains 14 residues. CDR1 is LNHNV and CDR2 is YYDKDF in the germline V gene (reference sequence). Here the CDR3 DNA reads TGTGCCACCAGCAGAGAGAAGGGGTCCAACGAGCAGTACTTC. It is translated as CATSREKGSNEQYF. Full variable domain (remainder filled in from reference TRBV15 and TRBJ2-7): DAMVIQNPRYQVTQFGKPVTLSCSQTLNHNVMYWYQQKSSQAPKLLFHYYDKDFNNEADTPDNFQSRRPNTSFCFLDIRSPGLGDTAMYLCATSREKGSNEQYFGPGTRLTVT.